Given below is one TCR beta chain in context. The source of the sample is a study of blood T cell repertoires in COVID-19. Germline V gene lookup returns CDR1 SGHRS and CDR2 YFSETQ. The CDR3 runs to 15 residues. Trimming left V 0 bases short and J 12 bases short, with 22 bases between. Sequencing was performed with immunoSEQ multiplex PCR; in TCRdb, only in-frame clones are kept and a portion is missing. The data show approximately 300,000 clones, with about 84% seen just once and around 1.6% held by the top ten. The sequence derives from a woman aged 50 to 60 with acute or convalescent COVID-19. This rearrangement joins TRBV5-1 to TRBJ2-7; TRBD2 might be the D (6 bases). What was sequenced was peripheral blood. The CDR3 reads CASSLDPGSAGTGYF. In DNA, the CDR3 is TGCGCCAGCAGCTTGGACCCCGGGTCGGCGGGAACAGGGTACTTC.